This is a list of T cell receptor beta chains from one sample in a study of blood T cell repertoires in COVID-19. The repertoire was sequenced with immunoSEQ multiplex PCR; TCRdb's copy has only in-frame clones and lacks some. The sample includes hundreds of thousands of clones, around 83% seen only once; the top ten take about 8.9%. The specimen sequenced was peripheral blood. Receptors were obtained from an older man with acute or convalescent COVID-19. Each CDR3 is given with its conserved first and last residue. Each record gives: D gene, J gene, V gene, clone size, CDR3 protein, CDR3 DNA. A D gene is named only where the DNA matches it firmly. Clone sizes are given selectively: once, few, many, or a class where the clone is expanded.

d_gene: .; j_gene: TRBJ2-7; v_gene: TRBV11-1; abundance: .; CDR3aa: CASSLPRARGYEQYF; CDR3nt: TGTGCCAGCAGCTTACCTCGGGCCAGGGGCTACGAGCAGTACTTC
d_gene: TRBD1; j_gene: TRBJ1-6; v_gene: TRBV11-1; abundance: .; CDR3aa: CASSLRDRSNSPLHF; CDR3nt: TGTGCCAGCAGCTTGCGGGACAGGAGTAATTCACCCCTCCACTTT
d_gene: TRBD1; j_gene: TRBJ1-2; v_gene: TRBV5-1; abundance: once; CDR3aa: CASSDYKGQGRTIYGYTF; CDR3nt: TGCGCCAGCAGCGACTACAAGGGACAGGGAAGGACTATATATGGCTACACCTTC
d_gene: .; j_gene: TRBJ1-1; v_gene: TRBV18; abundance: .; CDR3aa: CASSPRRGGTNTEAFF; CDR3nt: TGTGCCAGCTCACCTCGCCGGGGGGGGACGAACACTGAAGCTTTCTTT
d_gene: .; j_gene: TRBJ2-7; v_gene: TRBV5-1; abundance: .; CDR3aa: CASSLEGGRSSYEQYF; CDR3nt: TGCGCCAGCAGCTTGGAGGGGGGGCGGAGCTCCTACGAGCAGTACTTC
d_gene: TRBD1; j_gene: TRBJ2-1; v_gene: TRBV7-9; abundance: .; CDR3aa: CASSPRTGGTRNEQFF; CDR3nt: TGTGCCAGCAGCCCCAGGACAGGGGGCACAAGGAATGAGCAGTTCTTC
d_gene: TRBD1; j_gene: TRBJ1-1; v_gene: TRBV19; abundance: .; CDR3aa: CASSSPRGQANTEAFF; CDR3nt: TGTGCCAGTAGTTCCCCCCGGGGACAGGCGAACACTGAAGCTTTCTTT
d_gene: .; j_gene: TRBJ2-7; v_gene: TRBV2; abundance: .; CDR3aa: CASRGGRIYEQYF; CDR3nt: TGTGCCAGTAGGGGGGGGCGGATTTACGAGCAGTACTTC
d_gene: .; j_gene: TRBJ1-1; v_gene: TRBV28; abundance: many; CDR3aa: CATSRGMNTEAFF; CDR3nt: TGTGCCACATCAAGGGGGATGAACACTGAAGCTTTCTTT
d_gene: .; j_gene: TRBJ1-1; v_gene: TRBV10-3; abundance: .; CDR3aa: CAISESAADLNTEAFF; CDR3nt: TGTGCCATCAGTGAGTCGGCCGCGGACTTAAACACTGAAGCTTTCTTT
d_gene: .; j_gene: TRBJ2-1; v_gene: TRBV12-3/TRBV12-4; abundance: .; CDR3aa: CASSHSSYNEQFF; CDR3nt: TGTGCCAGCAGCCACAGTTCTTACAATGAGCAGTTCTTC
d_gene: .; j_gene: TRBJ1-2; v_gene: TRBV5-1; abundance: .; CDR3aa: CASRSSYRANYGYTF; CDR3nt: TGCGCCAGCAGATCAAGTTACAGAGCTAACTATGGCTACACCTTC
d_gene: TRBD2; j_gene: TRBJ2-3; v_gene: TRBV5-1; abundance: .; CDR3aa: CASSEPGRLAGGDTQYF; CDR3nt: TGCGCCAGCAGCGAACCCGGCCGACTAGCGGGAGGTGATACGCAGTATTTT
d_gene: TRBD1; j_gene: TRBJ2-7; v_gene: TRBV24-1; abundance: .; CDR3aa: CATSALGQGSYEQYF; CDR3nt: TGTGCCACCAGTGCGTTAGGACAGGGATCCTACGAGCAGTACTTC
d_gene: TRBD1; j_gene: TRBJ1-2; v_gene: TRBV6-5; abundance: .; CDR3aa: CASRTRTGGNYGYTF; CDR3nt: TGTGCCAGCAGAACCCGGACAGGGGGTAACTATGGCTACACCTTC
d_gene: TRBD1; j_gene: TRBJ2-5; v_gene: TRBV5-1; abundance: .; CDR3aa: CASSPDRVGQETQYF; CDR3nt: TGCGCCAGCAGCCCGGACAGGGTGGGACAAGAGACCCAGTACTTC
d_gene: TRBD2; j_gene: TRBJ2-7; v_gene: TRBV5-5; abundance: .; CDR3aa: CASSWGLATYEQYF; CDR3nt: TGTGCCAGCAGCTGGGGACTAGCCACCTACGAGCAGTACTTC
d_gene: TRBD1; j_gene: TRBJ1-2; v_gene: TRBV6-6; abundance: .; CDR3aa: CASSHDRGSGYTF; CDR3nt: TGTGCCAGCAGTCATGACAGGGGGTCTGGCTACACCTTC
d_gene: .; j_gene: TRBJ1-5; v_gene: TRBV6-1; abundance: .; CDR3aa: CASSERTGSGNQPQHF; CDR3nt: TGTGCCAGCAGTGAACGAACAGGGAGCGGCAATCAGCCCCAGCATTTT
d_gene: TRBD1; j_gene: TRBJ1-2; v_gene: TRBV18; abundance: .; CDR3aa: CASSINAGQGQISTF; CDR3nt: TGTGCCAGCTCCATAAATGCGGGACAGGGACAGATATCCACCTTC
d_gene: TRBD2; j_gene: TRBJ2-7; v_gene: TRBV27; abundance: .; CDR3aa: CASSQGTSGLGQYF; CDR3nt: TGTGCCAGCAGCCAGGGGACTAGCGGACTAGGGCAGTACTTC
d_gene: TRBD1; j_gene: TRBJ2-5; v_gene: TRBV7-3; abundance: once; CDR3aa: CASSPPQGATETQYF; CDR3nt: TGTGCCAGCAGCCCCCCGCAGGGGGCAACGGAGACCCAGTACTTC
d_gene: TRBD1; j_gene: TRBJ1-4; v_gene: TRBV6-5; abundance: .; CDR3aa: CASSYGDRAHEKLFF; CDR3nt: TGTGCCAGCAGTTACGGGGACAGAGCCCATGAAAAACTGTTTTTT
d_gene: TRBD1; j_gene: TRBJ2-7; v_gene: TRBV2; abundance: .; CDR3aa: CASSNQGALGEQYF; CDR3nt: TGTGCCAGCAGTAATCAGGGGGCGCTGGGGGAGCAGTACTTC
d_gene: .; j_gene: TRBJ1-3; v_gene: TRBV27; abundance: once; CDR3aa: CASSLRGGGNTIYF; CDR3nt: TGTGCCAGCAGTTTACGTGGCGGAGGAAACACCATATATTTT
d_gene: .; j_gene: TRBJ1-2; v_gene: TRBV29-1; abundance: .; CDR3aa: CSVAGAANYGYTF; CDR3nt: TGCAGCGTCGCGGGTGCAGCCAACTATGGCTACACCTTC
d_gene: .; j_gene: TRBJ1-3; v_gene: TRBV7-2; abundance: .; CDR3aa: CASSLAGSKGRGNTIYF; CDR3nt: TGTGCCAGCAGCTTAGCGGGAAGTAAGGGGCGGGGAAACACCATATATTTT
d_gene: TRBD1; j_gene: TRBJ2-7; v_gene: TRBV4-2; abundance: .; CDR3aa: CASSHLGGQGTYEQYF; CDR3nt: TGTGCCAGCAGCCACCTAGGGGGACAGGGTACCTACGAGCAGTACTTC
d_gene: .; j_gene: TRBJ1-2; v_gene: TRBV5-1; abundance: .; CDR3aa: CASSPGGAYGYTF; CDR3nt: TGCGCCAGCAGCCCCGGCGGGGCCTATGGCTACACCTTC
d_gene: TRBD1; j_gene: TRBJ1-2; v_gene: TRBV7-6; abundance: once; CDR3aa: CASSSLNRGGYTF; CDR3nt: TGTGCCAGCAGCTCTTTAAACAGGGGAGGCTACACCTTC
d_gene: TRBD1; j_gene: TRBJ1-6; v_gene: TRBV5-1; abundance: .; CDR3aa: CASSLDRGSPLHF; CDR3nt: TGCGCCAGCAGCCTCGACAGGGGCTCACCCCTCCACTTT
d_gene: .; j_gene: TRBJ2-7; v_gene: TRBV20-1; abundance: .; CDR3aa: CSASAASSYEQYF; CDR3nt: TGCAGTGCGAGTGCGGCTAGCTCCTACGAGCAGTACTTC
d_gene: TRBD1; j_gene: TRBJ1-1; v_gene: TRBV27; abundance: .; CDR3aa: CASRRTGATEAFF; CDR3nt: TGTGCCAGCAGACGGACAGGGGCCACTGAAGCTTTCTTT
d_gene: .; j_gene: TRBJ1-1; v_gene: TRBV5-1; abundance: .; CDR3aa: CASSWSPGVTEAFF; CDR3nt: TGCGCCAGCAGCTGGAGTCCAGGGGTCACTGAAGCTTTCTTT
d_gene: .; j_gene: TRBJ2-1; v_gene: TRBV18; abundance: .; CDR3aa: CASSPVGAGPYNEQFF; CDR3nt: TGTGCCAGCTCACCCGTGGGGGCAGGGCCATACAATGAGCAGTTCTTC
d_gene: .; j_gene: TRBJ2-7; v_gene: TRBV6-5; abundance: .; CDR3aa: CASSYSKAGPYEQYF; CDR3nt: TGTGCCAGCAGTTACTCGAAGGCAGGCCCCTACGAGCAGTACTTC
d_gene: .; j_gene: TRBJ1-2; v_gene: TRBV6-5; abundance: .; CDR3aa: CASSYEGGRGYTF; CDR3nt: TGTGCCAGCAGTTACGAAGGGGGTAGGGGCTACACCTTC
d_gene: .; j_gene: TRBJ2-1; v_gene: TRBV9; abundance: .; CDR3aa: CASSPWGHPLYNEQFF; CDR3nt: TGTGCCAGCAGCCCCTGGGGGCACCCCCTCTACAATGAGCAGTTCTTC
d_gene: .; j_gene: TRBJ1-2; v_gene: TRBV7-9; abundance: .; CDR3aa: CASSLGTYFGGYTF; CDR3nt: TGTGCCAGCAGCTTAGGGACTTACTTTGGTGGCTACACCTTC
d_gene: .; j_gene: TRBJ1-5; v_gene: TRBV19; abundance: .; CDR3aa: CASTSREGGHQPQHF; CDR3nt: TGTGCCAGTACCTCCCGGGAAGGGGGTCATCAGCCCCAGCATTTT
d_gene: TRBD1; j_gene: TRBJ1-5; v_gene: TRBV19; abundance: many; CDR3aa: CASKGTARLYSNQPQHF; CDR3nt: TGTGCCAGTAAGGGGACAGCTCGACTTTATAGCAATCAGCCCCAGCATTTT
d_gene: TRBD1; j_gene: TRBJ2-7; v_gene: TRBV24-1; abundance: .; CDR3aa: CATSDTGQGRYEQYF; CDR3nt: TGTGCCACCAGTGATACGGGACAGGGCCGCTACGAGCAGTACTTC
d_gene: TRBD1; j_gene: TRBJ2-7; v_gene: TRBV5-1; abundance: .; CDR3aa: CASSLEGTGGYSYEQYF; CDR3nt: TGCGCCAGCAGCTTGGAGGGGACAGGGGGCTACTCCTACGAGCAGTACTTC
d_gene: .; j_gene: TRBJ1-5; v_gene: TRBV6-6; abundance: .; CDR3aa: CASSFPGERNQPQHF; CDR3nt: TGTGCCAGCAGTTTCCCGGGAGAGCGAAATCAGCCCCAGCATTTT
d_gene: .; j_gene: TRBJ1-1; v_gene: TRBV5-1; abundance: .; CDR3aa: CASSSQGGGNTEAFF; CDR3nt: TGCGCCAGCAGCTCCCAGGGAGGTGGGAACACTGAAGCTTTCTTT
d_gene: TRBD1; j_gene: TRBJ1-5; v_gene: TRBV7-2; abundance: .; CDR3aa: CASSLAGGNNQPQHF; CDR3nt: TGTGCCAGCAGCTTGGCAGGGGGGAACAATCAGCCCCAGCATTTT
d_gene: .; j_gene: TRBJ2-7; v_gene: TRBV7-2; abundance: .; CDR3aa: CASSLNPNYEQYF; CDR3nt: TGTGCCAGCAGCTTAAACCCTAACTACGAGCAGTACTTC
d_gene: .; j_gene: TRBJ2-2; v_gene: TRBV6-4; abundance: .; CDR3aa: CASSARLNTGELFF; CDR3nt: TGTGCCAGCAGTGCCAGGCTGAACACCGGGGAGCTGTTTTTT
d_gene: TRBD2; j_gene: TRBJ2-3; v_gene: TRBV9; abundance: .; CDR3aa: CASSEDSGGVDTQYF; CDR3nt: TGTGCCAGCAGCGAGGATAGCGGGGGGGTGGATACGCAGTATTTT
d_gene: .; j_gene: TRBJ1-1; v_gene: TRBV18; abundance: .; CDR3aa: CASSQDRNTEAFF; CDR3nt: TGTGCCAGCTCCCAAGACAGGAACACTGAAGCTTTCTTT
d_gene: .; j_gene: TRBJ1-1; v_gene: TRBV2; abundance: .; CDR3aa: CATKTEYNTEAFF; CDR3nt: TGTGCCACAAAGACAGAGTACAACACTGAAGCTTTCTTT
d_gene: .; j_gene: TRBJ2-5; v_gene: TRBV2; abundance: .; CDR3aa: CASSEVGRVQETQYF; CDR3nt: TGTGCCAGCAGTGAAGTCGGGCGGGTACAAGAGACCCAGTACTTC
d_gene: TRBD1; j_gene: TRBJ1-6; v_gene: TRBV9; abundance: once; CDR3aa: CASSAVQGIGNSPLHF; CDR3nt: TGTGCCAGCAGCGCTGTACAGGGGATTGGGAATTCACCCCTCCACTTT
d_gene: TRBD1; j_gene: TRBJ2-4; v_gene: TRBV30; abundance: .; CDR3aa: CAWSRDSLAKNIQYF; CDR3nt: TGTGCCTGGAGCCGGGACAGCTTAGCCAAAAACATTCAGTACTTC
d_gene: .; j_gene: TRBJ1-4; v_gene: TRBV30; abundance: once; CDR3aa: CAWSGGSSGEKLFF; CDR3nt: TGTGCCTGGAGTGGGGGCAGTTCCGGGGAAAAACTGTTTTTT